This T cell receptor beta chain stems from a study of PD-L1 blockade in urothelial cancer (dated by TCRdb to 2016 to 2017). About the full investigation: Twenty-five of 29 patients were males with bladder-origin urothelial cancer, and about 65% of the roughly 29 reported a prior smoking history. Durable clinical benefit was defined as progression-free survival longer than 6 months, and TCR features were also tested against progression-free and overall survival. Blood samples gave a median of around 130,000 T cells and tens of thousands of unique TCRs, with a median clonality of approximately 0.08. Pretreatment blood TCR-seq was available for 30 or so patients, at least one posttreatment blood collection was obtained for around 25 patients, and tumor TCR-seq was available for around 25 patients. Durable clinical benefit was achieved by nine patients and was not achieved by 20 patients. In the same patients who had TCR sequencing, pretreatment tumors also underwent whole exome sequencing and RNA sequencing. Pretreatment tumor samples, along with matched peripheral blood collected serially before and after atezolizumab treatment, underwent TCR sequencing. Somatic, immune and clinical correlates of response to PD-L1 blockade with atezolizumab in urothelial cancer were the focus of an exploratory multi-omic analysis. Blood samples were analyzed at two time points: 3 weeks after treatment start (second dose) and 6 weeks after treatment start. An ECOG performance status of 0 or 1 was recorded for the patients, and 0 to 3 prior chemotherapy regimens had been received by the patients.

Comments on this clone: Its antigen has not been determined. No base-level quality is on record; no much larger clone is a single base apart.

General conclusions and limits of the study: Improved progression-free and overall survival was found to be associated with pretreatment peripheral blood TCR clonality below the median. Because the sample size was small (n ≈ 27) and many exploratory analyses were performed, the results are intended to be hypothesis-generating. Among patients with durable benefit, tumor-associated TCR clones showed greater expansion in peripheral blood 3 weeks after treatment started (n ≈ 23, p = 0.022).

The germline V end is reduced by 5 bases and the J end by 6 bases; junction bases left unmatched: 5. From the cysteine through the phenylalanine, the CDR3 covers 12 amino acids. The read is trimmed to its CDR3 DNA, 36 bases read in frame from base 1. According to the germline V gene, CDR1 reads SGHDT and CDR2 reads YYEEEE. The sample's time point label, decoded: pretreatment peripheral blood. The Qiagen DNeasy Blood extraction kit was used to purify genomic DNA from total PBMCs and tumor samples. PBMCs were collected pretreatment and during treatment and were isolated and stored as previously described. To estimate absolute template abundance from read counts, synthetic TCR analog templates were spiked into each PCR. TCRbeta CDR3 regions were amplified from genomic DNA with bias-controlled V and J gene primers using the immunoSEQ assay. Sequencing of rearranged TCRbeta segments was performed at approximately 20X coverage. Per the source publication's procedure: Clustering was used to correct sequencing errors, and CDR3s were annotated against IMGT to assign V, D and J genes. Only productive TCRbeta rearrangements were used in downstream analyses, excluding out-of-frame or stop-codon sequences. To compute clonality, Shannon entropy was normalized by the log of the number of unique productive sequences and then subtracted from one. Fisher's exact test with Benjamini-Hochberg correction, using a cutoff of adjusted p below 0.01, was how clones that differed between time points or between blood and tumor were identified. TCRdb retrieved this table from immuneACCESS and kept in-frame rearrangements only. Not all clones are present; in checked studies, unresolved V genes account for under half, and no reason is known for the remainder. The DNA gave D and trimming, while V, J and clone size come from that table. The sample table holds some 45,000 clones, of which 70% to 90% were seen once. About 25% of the sample belongs to the ten largest clones.

This receptor was taken from a donor at least 40 years old with urothelial cancer. This chain is built from TRBV5-6 and TRBJ2-7; 7 middle bases align to TRBD1. Sequencing was performed on PBMCs, taken around atezolizumab (anti-PD-L1) treatment. The DNA is as follows: TGTGCCAGCAGGCACCCAGGGGGCGAGCAGTACTTC. Its translation is CASRHPGGEQYF.